The source of this T cell receptor (beta chain) is a study of cytomegalovirus exposure and HLA in healthy donors. The CDR3 consists of 13 residues. Germline values: CDR1 MNHEY, CDR2 SVGAGI. V shed 10 bases and J 9 bases; nucleotides not matched to a gene: 11. 60 Vbeta and 13 Jbeta primers were used in PCR. Clones were sequenced by immunoSEQ multiplex PCR, and TCRdb holds only the in-frame ones, with some missing. Among 200,000 to 250,000 clones listed, roughly 80% were seen once. V gene TRBV6-5 combines with J gene TRBJ2-1; 8 nucleotides align to TRBD2. The TCR comes from a girl between 2 and 10 years old in good health and CMV-seronegative. The specimen sequenced was PBMCs. The CDR3 DNA is TGTGCCACCGGGGGAAGCGGGAGAGGTGAGCAGTTCTTC. Encoded protein: CATGGSGRGEQFF.